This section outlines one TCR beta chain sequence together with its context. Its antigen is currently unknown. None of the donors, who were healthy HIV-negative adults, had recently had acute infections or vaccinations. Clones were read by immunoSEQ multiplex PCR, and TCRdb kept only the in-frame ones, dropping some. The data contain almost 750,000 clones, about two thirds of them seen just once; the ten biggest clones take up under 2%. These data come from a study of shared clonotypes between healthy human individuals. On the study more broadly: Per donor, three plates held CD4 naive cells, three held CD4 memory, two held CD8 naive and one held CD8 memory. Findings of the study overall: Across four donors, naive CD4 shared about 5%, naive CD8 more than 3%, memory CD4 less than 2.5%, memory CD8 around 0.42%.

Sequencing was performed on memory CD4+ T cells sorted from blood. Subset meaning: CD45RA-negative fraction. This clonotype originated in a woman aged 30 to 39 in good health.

The CDR3 reads CASKTGGNEQFF. In DNA form, the CDR3 reads TGTGCCAGCAAGACGGGGGGCAATGAGCAGTTCTTC. The rearrangement links TRBV6-5 to TRBJ2-1; 7 nucleotides agree with TRBD2. There are 12 residues in the CDR3. V lost 7 bases to trimming and J lost 6 bases; unmatched junction nucleotides: 3. Germline V gene lookup returns CDR1 MNHEY and CDR2 SVGAGI.